This T cell receptor beta chain was identified in a study of blood T cell repertoires in COVID-19. Study at large: T cells, B-cell-depleted T cells, or PBMCs supplied cDNA or gDNA.

In the original analysis: By means of reference gene primer amplification, nucleated cell counts were estimated. TCRdb keeps only in-frame clones here, not all; method: immunoSEQ multiplex PCR. That table is the source of V, J and clone size, and D and trimming were worked out from the DNA. The data hold 350,000 to 400,000 clones, with more than 85% observed a single time. Participants, about 18 to 90 years old, spanned approximately 26 US areas. Participants' reported clinical history set cohort assignment. Germline V gene lookup returns CDR1 MNHEY and CDR2 SVGAGI. The V gene end was trimmed by 5 bases and the J gene end by 8 bases; junction bases not matched to a gene: 8. The CDR3 sequence is 14 residues long.

This sequence originates from a woman aged 40 to 50 who had been exposed to COVID-19. Sequenced sample: PBMCs or T cells enriched from blood (not recorded which). The chain employs TRBV6-5 and TRBJ1-4, with 7 bases fitting TRBD1. The CDR3 sequence: CASSKGAGLEKLFF. The CDR3, as DNA: TGTGCCAGCAGTAAGGGGGCAGGGCTGGAAAAACTGTTTTTT.